This entry lists 20 T cell receptor beta chains sequenced from one sample in a study of T cell repertoires in cytomegalovirus infection. TCRdb reprocessed the reads via MiXCR and lists one record per CDR3 protein. The sample has roughly 990,000 distinct CDR3 sequences; approximately 33% are singletons. For these TCRs, the target antigens are not known. The starting material was cultured CD8+ T cells from PBMCs, obtained from culture after CMV antigen stimulation. Source of these receptors: a human donor in good health (CMV status not recorded). Some clones in this sample may be carry-over from other donors' samples.

The CDR3: CASSHREIRGETQYF. The CDR3 region has the DNA TGCGCCAGCAGCCACAGGGAAATTAGGGGGGAGACCCAGTACTTC. The chain combines TRBV4-1 with TRBJ2-5; D possibly corresponds to TRBD1 (6 bases). This CDR3 is 15 amino acids long. The germline V gene encodes CDR1 MGHRA and CDR2 YSYEKL. V was trimmed by 3 bases and J by 5 bases, leaving 16 bases between them.

This clonotype was detected only a few times. J is TRBJ1-5 and V is TRBV6-2 or TRBV6-3; D is undetermined. This CDR3 contains 16 residues. Germline V lookup: CDR1 MNHEY, CDR2 SVGEGT. V was shortened by 5 bases and J by 1 base, with 15 bases between the two germline ends. The CDR3: CASSELTGGSNQPQHF. CDR3 nucleotide sequence: TGTGCCAGCAGTGAACTCACGGGAGGCAGCAATCAGCCCCAGCATTTT.

The chain employs TRBV6-2 or TRBV6-3 and TRBJ2-7; D unresolved. CDR1 is MNHEY and CDR2 is SVGEGT in the germline V gene. The CDR3 length is 14 residues. Trimming stripped 6 bases from V and 0 bases from J, with 12 bases between. For the CDR3, the DNA is TGTGCCAGCAGCCCAGCGAGGAGCTCCTACGAGCAGTACTTC. Protein product: CASSPARSSYEQYF.

The chain combines TRBV19 with TRBJ2-7; D perhaps matches TRBD1 (6 bases). V lost 1 base and J lost 4, with 8 bases in between. Germline assignment: CDR1 LNHDA and CDR2 SQIVND (reference sequence). The CDR3 is 13 amino acids. DNA for the CDR3: TGTGCCAGTAGTATAGTAGGGGGATACGAGCAGTACTTC. It codes for CASSIVGGYEQYF.

The sample holds a few counts of this clonotype. The chain links TRBV27 to TRBJ1-4; TRBD1 is a possible D gene (5 bases). The CDR3 extends over 16 amino acids. V dropped 3 bases and J dropped 1 base, with 12 bases sitting between them. CDR1 is MNHEY, CDR2 SMNVEV, per germline (reference sequence). The DNA for the CDR3 is TGTGCCAGCAGTTTCATTACAGGCTTAACTAATGAAAAACTGTTTTTT. Its translation: CASSFITGLTNEKLFF.

This clonotype was picked up many times. This sequence joins TRBV7-2 and TRBJ2-7, with D uncertain. V was clipped by 6 bases and J by 3 bases, with 12 bases between them. The CDR3 contains 13 residues. Per germline, CDR1 SGHTA and CDR2 FQGNSA. The CDR3 sequence is CASRPINGYEQYF. The CDR3 region has the DNA TGTGCCAGCAGACCTATAAACGGCTACGAGCAGTACTTC.

The count of this clonotype is one. The genes are TRBV7-2 and TRBJ1-3; D is ambiguous. V gave up 4 bases and J gave up 0 bases, with 10 bases separating them. This CDR3 region has 15 residues. The V gene's germline CDR1 is SGHTA and CDR2 FQGNSA. The CDR3 protein is CASSSHTGSGNTIYF. For the CDR3, the DNA is TGTGCCAGCAGCTCCCACACGGGCTCTGGAAACACCATATATTTT. Full variable domain (outside the CDR3, taken from reference TRBV7-2 and TRBJ1-3): GAGVSQSPSNKVTEKGKDVELRCDPISGHTALYWYRQSLGQGLEFLIYFQGNSAPDKSGLPSDRFSAERTGGSVSTLTIQRTQQEDSAVYLCASSSHTGSGNTIYFGEGSWLTVV.

This chain connects TRBV13 to TRBJ2-2; 7 bases agree with TRBD1. The V and J ends lost 2 bases and 8 bases, in that order; junction bases with no gene match: 8. The CDR3 spans 15 residues. Germline V CDR1 and CDR2: PRHDT, FYEKMQ (reference sequence). Here the CDR3 DNA reads TGTGCCAGCAGCTTATCCGACAGGGAAGTGGGGGAGCTGTTTTTT. It encodes CASSLSDREVGELFF.

V gene TRBV7-9 combines with J gene TRBJ2-2; no reliable D call. The V end lost 11 bases, the J end lost 6 bases, and 16 bases lay between the germline ends. CDR3 size: 13 residues. CDR1 and CDR2 from the germline V gene are SEHNR and FQNEAQ (reference sequence). CDR3 region: CAPAAPMAGELFF. DNA of the CDR3: TGTGCCCCAGCAGCCCCTATGGCCGGGGAGCTGTTTTTT.

This rearrangement joins TRBV6-2 or TRBV6-3 to TRBJ1-1; TRBD1 matches 9 bases. The CDR3 spans 20 residues. The junction had 24 bases not matched to a gene; V was cut back by 6 bases and J by 4 bases. CDR1 MNHEY and CDR2 SVGEGT come from the germline V gene. CDR3 amino acids: CASSFEIYTGGAEGSTEAFF. CDR3 DNA: TGTGCCAGCAGCTTCGAAATATACACAGGGGGCGCAGAGGGGAGCACTGAAGCTTTCTTT.

The rearrangement joins TRBV5-5 to TRBJ1-1, with D perhaps matching TRBD1 (5 bases). The V end was cut by 6 bases, the J end by 0 bases, with 15 bases between. The CDR3 is made up of 15 amino acids. CDR1 SGHKS and CDR2 YYEKEE come from the germline V gene (reference sequence). The CDR3 protein is CASTSKTALNTEAFF. The CDR3 DNA reads as TGTGCCAGCACCTCTAAGACAGCTCTGAACACTGAAGCTTTCTTT.

V and J are TRBV7-6 and TRBJ2-7; the match to TRBD1 covers 7 bases. Germline trimming cut 5 bases from V and 3 bases from J; bases unmatched to any gene: 10. CDR1 SGHVS and CDR2 FNYEAQ come from the germline V gene. There are 15 residues in the CDR3. The CDR3 loop reads CASSPSPRQGYEQYV. The CDR3 DNA reads as TGTGCCAGCAGCCCTAGCCCGAGACAGGGCTACGAGCAGTACGTC.

This clonotype turned up a few times. V is TRBV2 and J is TRBJ1-2, with D maybe TRBD1 (6 bases). This CDR3 has 13 residues. Per the germline V gene, CDR1 is SNHLY and CDR2 is FYNNEI. Trimming removed 11 bases from V and 5 bases from J, with 18 bases in between. CDR3 DNA: TGTGCCGGGAACCCAGGGGATGTTTATGGCTACACCTTC. Its translation: CAGNPGDVYGYTF.

This chain links TRBV29-1 with TRBJ2-3; D not resolved. CDR1 and CDR2 from the germline V gene are SQVTM and ANQGSEA. The ends were cut back, 8 bases at V and 5 bases at J, with 14 bases in the middle. This CDR3 spans 12 amino acids. The CDR3 here is CSPLGAGDTQYF. The CDR3 DNA sequence: TGCAGCCCTTTAGGAGCTGGAGATACGCAGTATTTT.

V and J are TRBV4-1 and TRBJ1-1, with TRBD1 as a possible D gene (5 bases). This CDR3 comprises 13 residues. Germline V gives CDR1 MGHRA, CDR2 YSYEKL. The ends were cut back, 1 base at V and 11 bases at J, with 14 bases in the middle. CDR3 sequence reads: CASSQARAQEAFF. In DNA, the CDR3 is TGCGCCAGCAGCCAAGCTCGGGCACAGGAGGCTTTCTTT.

The rearrangement links TRBV7-2 to TRBJ2-2; no clear D gene. V was shortened by 3 bases and J by 6 bases, with 8 bases between the two germline ends. The CDR3 is 13 amino acids. Germline CDR1 SGHTA, CDR2 FQGNSA. CDR3 nucleotide sequence: TGTGCCAGCAGCTTTTCACAGCCCGGGGAGCTGTTTTTT. Its protein is CASSFSQPGELFF.

This chain connects TRBV7-2 to TRBJ2-7; D possibly matches TRBD1 or TRBD2 (6 bases each). Germline V gene data show CDR1 as SGHTA and CDR2 as FQGNSA. CDR3 length equals 14 residues. V gave up 8 bases and J gave up 3 bases, with 17 bases separating them. CDR3 nucleotides: TGTGCCAGCGAACCCAACGGGGGCTTCTACGAGCAGTACTTC. As protein: CASEPNGGFYEQYF.

This clonotype has more than one count but fewer than ten. The chain uses TRBV3-1 and TRBJ1-6; D is ambiguous. The CDR3 loop spans 15 amino acids. Germline V gene lookup returns CDR1 LGHDT and CDR2 YNNKEL (reference sequence). Trimming removed 4 bases at V and 8 bases at J, with 15 bases between. The CDR3 region has the DNA TGTGCCAGCAGCCGCGGGAGAGGGAGGGATTCACCCCTCCACTTT. It translates to CASSRGRGRDSPLHF.

This clonotype was counted ten times or more. The rearrangement uses TRBV14 and TRBJ2-1; D uncertain. This CDR3 is 13 amino acids long. V lost 4 bases, J lost 0 bases, and 4 bases lay in between. The germline CDR1 and CDR2 sequences are SGHDN and FVKESK. This CDR3 is CASSPFSYNEQFF. The CDR3 DNA is TGTGCCAGCAGCCCTTTCTCCTACAATGAGCAGTTCTTC.

The rearrangement links TRBV20-1 to TRBJ1-1, with D uncertain. Trimming left V 7 bases short and J 6 bases short, with 18 bases between. This CDR3 has 13 residues. Looked up from germline, CDR1 is DFQATT and CDR2 is SNEGSKA (reference sequence). The CDR3 DNA is TGCAGTGTCTCGGTCCTCGGGCGTCCTGAAGCTTTCTTT. This codes for CSVSVLGRPEAFF.